What follows is one T cell receptor (beta chain) and its context. The antigen remains undetermined. The table came from immunoSEQ multiplex PCR; TCRdb's copy has only in-frame clones and leaves some out. The sample consists of 85,000 to 110,000 clones, approximately 89% of them appearing once. The data originate from a study of T cell responses to AZD1222 COVID-19 vaccine. The CDR3 loop spans 15 amino acids. Germline V gene lookup returns CDR1 MRHNA and CDR2 SNTAGT. Trimming pared 4 bases from V and 6 bases from J, leaving 16 bases between. Points from the study as a whole: Nearly half of the spike-specific TCRs reportedly recognize variant regions that carry no mutations. Of the AZD1222 recipients, only 5 to 7 were seropositive at baseline. In a largely white British group with more females than males, clonal diversity was possibly underestimated. Once two AZD1222 doses were given, Spike-specific TCR breadth and depth went up.

This chain links TRBV6-4 with TRBJ2-1; D remains unclear. This receptor was obtained from an adult in good health. The source was peripheral blood, collected on day 0 of AZD1222 vaccination. Here the CDR3 DNA reads TGTGCCAGCAGTGCCCAGATCGTGGGCAGCAATGAGCAGTTCTTC. Its translation is CASSAQIVGSNEQFF.